These T cell receptor beta chains were read from a single sample in a study of shared clonotypes between healthy human individuals. Clones were sequenced by immunoSEQ multiplex PCR, and TCRdb holds only the in-frame ones, with some missing. There are some 2 million clones in the sample; approximately 94% occur only once, and 1.2% lies in the top ten. Sequenced sample: naive CD8+ T cells sorted from blood. The source is a man in his late teens or twenties in good health. Each CDR3 is given with its conserved first and last residue. A D gene is named only where the DNA matches it firmly. The size of a clone is reported for some rows only, either as once, few or many, or as a class for expanded clones.

CDR3 length: 14
V gene: TRBV5-1
J gene: TRBJ2-5
clone size: -
D gene: -
CDR3 protein: CASSPRGFQETQYF
CDR3 DNA: TGCGCCAGCAGCCCACGGGGATTTCAAGAGACCCAGTACTTC

CDR3 length: 15
V gene: TRBV9
J gene: TRBJ2-2
clone size: -
D gene: TRBD2
CDR3 protein: CASSVEAGRDGELFF
CDR3 DNA: TGTGCCAGCAGCGTAGAGGCAGGGAGGGACGGGGAGCTGTTTTTT

CDR3 length: 15
V gene: TRBV6-6
J gene: TRBJ2-7
clone size: -
D gene: TRBD1
CDR3 protein: CASSYSTGALDEQYF
CDR3 DNA: TGTGCCAGCAGTTACTCGACAGGGGCGCTGGACGAGCAGTACTTC

CDR3 length: 17
V gene: TRBV5-6
J gene: TRBJ2-3
clone size: -
D gene: -
CDR3 protein: CASSSPSGGSDVDTQYF
CDR3 DNA: TGTGCCAGCAGCTCCCCCTCAGGGGGGAGTGACGTGGATACGCAGTATTTT

CDR3 length: 15
V gene: TRBV7-9
J gene: TRBJ2-5
clone size: once
D gene: -
CDR3 protein: CASSLNREYQETQYF
CDR3 DNA: TGTGCCAGCAGCTTAAACAGGGAGTACCAAGAGACCCAGTACTTC

CDR3 length: 18
V gene: TRBV5-1
J gene: TRBJ1-4
clone size: -
D gene: -
CDR3 protein: CASSPGVAGPATNEKLFF
CDR3 DNA: TGCGCCAGCAGCCCGGGGGTGGCAGGTCCTGCAACTAATGAAAAACTGTTTTTT

CDR3 length: 14
V gene: TRBV4-1
J gene: TRBJ2-5
clone size: -
D gene: TRBD2
CDR3 protein: CASSQGEGAETQYF
CDR3 DNA: TGCGCCAGCAGCCAAGGGGAGGGCGCGGAGACCCAGTACTTC

CDR3 length: 15
V gene: TRBV5-1
J gene: TRBJ1-4
clone size: -
D gene: -
CDR3 protein: CASSLNRDPNEKLFF
CDR3 DNA: TGCGCCAGCAGCTTGAACAGAGATCCTAATGAAAAACTGTTTTTT

CDR3 length: 14
V gene: TRBV27
J gene: TRBJ2-7
clone size: -
D gene: -
CDR3 protein: CASSFGQGGYEQYF
CDR3 DNA: TGTGCCAGCAGTTTCGGGCAGGGGGGCTACGAGCAGTACTTC

CDR3 length: 16
V gene: TRBV7-9
J gene: TRBJ2-2
clone size: -
D gene: TRBD1
CDR3 protein: CASSTTGGRDTGELFF
CDR3 DNA: TGTGCCAGCAGCACCACAGGGGGCAGGGACACCGGGGAGCTGTTTTTT

CDR3 length: 16
V gene: TRBV11-2
J gene: TRBJ2-7
clone size: -
D gene: TRBD2
CDR3 protein: CASSLEGSGGTYEQYF
CDR3 DNA: TGTGCCAGCAGCTTAGAGGGTAGCGGGGGTACCTACGAGCAGTACTTC

CDR3 length: 16
V gene: TRBV4-1
J gene: TRBJ2-3
clone size: -
D gene: TRBD2
CDR3 protein: CASSLGAGGRPDTQYF
CDR3 DNA: TGCGCCAGCAGCCTCGGAGCGGGAGGGAGACCAGATACGCAGTATTTT

CDR3 length: 14
V gene: TRBV4-3
J gene: TRBJ2-1
clone size: -
D gene: -
CDR3 protein: CASSQALALDEQFF
CDR3 DNA: TGCGCCAGCAGCCAAGCATTAGCATTGGATGAGCAGTTCTTC

CDR3 length: 17
V gene: TRBV5-6
J gene: TRBJ2-4
clone size: -
D gene: TRBD1
CDR3 protein: CASSYGQGSIAKNIQYF
CDR3 DNA: TGTGCCAGCAGCTATGGACAGGGCTCTATAGCCAAAAACATTCAGTACTTC

CDR3 length: 17
V gene: TRBV9
J gene: TRBJ2-2
clone size: -
D gene: TRBD1
CDR3 protein: CASSALGQGLETGELFF
CDR3 DNA: TGTGCCAGCAGCGCACTAGGACAGGGCTTGGAGACCGGGGAGCTGTTTTTT

CDR3 length: 13
V gene: TRBV9
J gene: TRBJ2-7
clone size: -
D gene: -
CDR3 protein: CASSVEQGWEQYF
CDR3 DNA: TGTGCCAGCAGCGTAGAACAGGGTTGGGAGCAGTACTTC